The 27 T cell receptor beta chains reported below all come from one sample, sequenced in a study of CD8 T cells in Susac syndrome. RNA in amounts of 0.5 to 1 ug was reverse transcribed with random hexamers. One entry per CDR3 protein results from TCRdb running MiXCR on the immunoSEQ multiplex PCR reads. This repertoire shows 100,000 to 150,000 distinct CDR3 sequences, roughly 76% found once; its top ten account for around 0.5%. The sample taken for sequencing was CD8+ T cells from PBMCs. These receptors were obtained from a human donor with multiple sclerosis.

The rearrangement joins TRBV27 to TRBJ2-7; tentatively, D is TRBD1 or TRBD2 (5 bases each). Germline V gene sequence: CDR1 MNHEY, CDR2 SMNVEV (reference sequence). This CDR3 contains 13 residues. V lost 3 bases and J lost 3, with 9 bases in between. The CDR3 protein is CASSFSGGYEQYF. CDR3 sequence (DNA): TGTGCCAGCAGTTTTTCTGGGGGCTACGAGCAGTACTTC.

This chain connects TRBV7-9 to TRBJ2-1; D gene unclear. Germline-derived CDR1 and CDR2 are SEHNR and FQNEAQ (reference sequence). There are 13 residues in the CDR3. Trimming took off 1 base at V and 7 bases at J, with 8 bases between the two ends. The CDR3, as DNA: TGTGCCAGCAGCTTAGGGTACGTGAATGAGCAGTTCTTC. Translation: CASSLGYVNEQFF.

The chain has TRBV14 and TRBJ2-5, with D possibly TRBD1 on 6 matching bases. Germline V CDR1 and CDR2: SGHDN, FVKESK. The ends were cut back, 2 bases at V and 1 base at J, with 14 bases in the middle. The CDR3 spans 16 residues. As DNA, the CDR3 is TGTGCCAGCAGCCAACGACAGGAGCACTTCCAAGAGACCCAGTACTTC. Protein sequence: CASSQRQEHFQETQYF.

As regards this clonotype: One junction end does not reproduce the germline sequence, and a read error may be involved. The chain combines TRBV27 with TRBJ1-5; D is uncertain. The germline gives CDR1 MNHEY, CDR2 SMNVEV (reference sequence). The CDR3 length is 14 residues. The CDR3 spells CASGLVGSNQPQHF. The CDR3 region has the DNA TGTGCCAGCGGTTTAGTGGGTAGCAATCAGCCCCAGCATTTT.

This clonotype was observed a single time. The rearrangement links TRBV12-3 or TRBV12-4 to TRBJ2-2; no reliable D call. CDR3 size: 16 residues. The V and J ends lost 7 bases and 0 bases respectively, with 15 bases between them. Here the CDR3 DNA reads TGTGCCAGCATTATGGCCCCCAGGTCGAACACCGGGGAGCTGTTTTTT. Amino acids: CASIMAPRSNTGELFF.

The gene calls are TRBV13 and TRBJ1-2; D might be TRBD1 (5 bases). Trimming pared 0 bases from V and 4 bases from J, leaving 12 bases between. The CDR3 has 15 amino acids. Germline values: CDR1 PRHDT, CDR2 FYEKMQ (reference sequence). As DNA, the CDR3 is TGTGCCAGCAGCTTAGGCGAGGGGTCCGGCTATGGCTACACCTTC. Amino acids: CASSLGEGSGYGYTF.

V and J are TRBV7-9 and TRBJ2-3, with D tentatively TRBD1 or TRBD2 (6 bases each). Trimming pared 6 bases from V and 2 bases from J, leaving 24 bases between. This CDR3 has 18 amino acids. Germline V CDR1 and CDR2: SEHNR, FQNEAQ (reference sequence). CDR3 region: CASRGLGGRTDLTDTQYF. CDR3 nucleotide sequence: TGTGCCAGCAGGGGGTTGGGGGGCCGTACTGATCTCACAGATACGCAGTATTTT.

J is TRBJ1-2 and V is TRBV11-3; D uncertain. V was shortened by 5 bases and J by 0 bases, with 10 bases between the two germline ends. The V gene's germline CDR1 is SGHNT and CDR2 YENEEA. The CDR3 runs 14 residues. This chain's CDR3 is CASSPETANYGYTF. The DNA of the CDR3 is TGTGCCAGCAGCCCCGAAACAGCTAACTATGGCTACACCTTC.

The V gene is TRBV20-1, the J gene TRBJ2-5, with D possibly being TRBD2 (6 bases). The CDR3 runs to 15 residues. CDR1 and CDR2 from the germline V gene are DFQATT and SNEGSKA (reference sequence). Trimming left V 3 bases short and J 5 bases short, with 19 bases between. The CDR3 protein is CSAREGFAGRETQYF. The CDR3 region has the DNA TGCAGTGCTAGGGAGGGTTTTGCTGGGAGGGAGACCCAGTACTTC.

V is TRBV10-1 and J is TRBJ2-1; perhaps TRBD1 as D (6 bases). Trimming removed 6 bases from V and 1 base from J, with 10 bases in between. Germline CDR1 and CDR2: WNHNN and SYGVQD (reference sequence). The CDR3 contains 14 residues. The DNA of the CDR3 is TGCGCCAGCAGCGAGGGGGAATCCTACAATGAGCAGTTCTTC. Translating gives CASSEGESYNEQFF.

The chain is built from TRBV4-1 and TRBJ2-1; TRBD1 aligns across 8 bases. The CDR3 consists of 14 residues. Trimming at V came to 0 bases and at J to 8 bases, leaving 3 bases not matched to a gene. Germline-derived CDR1 and CDR2 are MGHRA and YSYEKL. CDR3 sequence (DNA): TGCGCCAGCAGCCAAGAGACAGGGGTGGATGAGCAGTTCTTC. Translation: CASSQETGVDEQFF.

This chain connects TRBV24-1 to TRBJ2-1, with D possibly TRBD1 on 5 matching bases. This CDR3 has 17 amino acids. V was shortened by 4 bases and J by 0 bases, with 15 bases between the two germline ends. Germline CDR1 reads KGHDR; CDR2 reads SFDVKD. In DNA form, the CDR3 reads TGTGCCACCAGTGACCCTTTTACAGGCAGCTCCTACAATGAGCAGTTCTTC. It yields the protein CATSDPFTGSSYNEQFF.

The chain is built from TRBV6-5 and TRBJ2-3; D tentatively fits TRBD1 or TRBD2 (6 bases each). The CDR3 contains 14 residues. V was shortened by 8 bases and J by 0 bases, with 12 bases between the two germline ends. Germline values: CDR1 MNHEY, CDR2 SVGAGI. In DNA, the CDR3 is TGTGCCAGCTCTTGGGGGGCTAGCACAGATACGCAGTATTTT. Translation: CASSWGASTDTQYF.

The rearrangement joins TRBV5-6 to TRBJ1-2; TRBD1 is a possible D gene (5 bases). There are 14 residues in the CDR3. CDR1 is SGHDT, CDR2 YYEEEE, per germline. V was cut by 0 bases and J by 8 bases, with 14 bases left in between. The CDR3 nucleotides are TGTGCCAGCAGCTTGGAGGCAGGGCCAAGGGGCTACACCTTC. Protein: CASSLEAGPRGYTF.

The gene calls are TRBV12-3 or TRBV12-4 and TRBJ1-3; TRBD1 agrees at 7 bases. The CDR3 covers 14 residues. Trimming cost V 3 bases and J 8 bases; bases outside gene matches: 7. The CDR3 DNA is TGTGCCAGCAGTTTGACAGGGAAGGGTCACACCATATATTTT. Its translation is CASSLTGKGHTIYF.

This chain joins TRBV7-2 and TRBJ2-4, with 13 bases matching TRBD2. CDR1 is SGHTA, CDR2 FQGNSA, per germline. This CDR3 is built from 17 residues. V lost 5 bases, J lost 8 bases, and 12 bases stayed unmatched. CDR3 protein: CASSPYLGLAGDHIQYF. Here the CDR3 DNA reads TGTGCCAGCAGCCCCTACCTCGGACTAGCGGGAGATCACATTCAGTACTTC.

The rearrangement uses TRBV7-3 and TRBJ1-1, with a weak D call TRBD1 (5 bases). The germline CDR1 and CDR2 sequences are SGHTA and FQGTGA. The V end lost 5 bases, the J end lost 0 bases, and 13 bases lay between the germline ends. This CDR3 is 15 amino acids long. The CDR3 reads CASSTLQALNTEAFF. The CDR3 bases are TGTGCCAGCAGCACCCTACAGGCCTTGAACACTGAAGCTTTCTTT.

The chain has TRBV14 and TRBJ2-4; the D gene is possibly TRBD1 (6 bases). V lost 1 base and J 15 bases, leaving 16 bases between the germline ends. In germline, CDR1 is SGHDN, CDR2 FVKESK. The CDR3 extends over 13 amino acids. The DNA of the CDR3 is TGTGCCAGCAGCCAAGCTGCGGACGGGACACTGTACTTC. Translating it yields CASSQAADGTLYF.

This clonotype was detected once. The CDR3 here is CASSPPKAGANVLTF. CDR3 nucleotides: TGTGCCAGCAGCCCCCCAAAGGCTGGGGCCAACGTCCTGACTTTC. This chain uses TRBV7-9 with TRBJ2-6, with D unresolved. Germline loops: CDR1 SEHNR, CDR2 FQNEAQ (reference sequence). This CDR3 contains 15 residues. Trimming took off 5 bases at V and 2 bases at J, with 10 bases between the two ends.

The rearrangement joins TRBV20-1 to TRBJ1-4; D gene uncertain. Per the germline V gene, CDR1 is DFQATT and CDR2 is SNEGSKA (reference sequence). The CDR3 has 12 residues. With 4 bases removed from V and 7 bases from J, the gap between germline ends came to 10 bases. The CDR3 nucleotides read TGCAGTGCTATGCTACAGTTTGAAAAACTGTTTTTT. Amino acid sequence: CSAMLQFEKLFF.

The chain employs TRBV9 and TRBJ1-5, with D hard to call. The CDR3 has 16 residues. Germline CDR1 is SGDLS and CDR2 is YYNGEE. The V end lost 0 bases, the J end lost 0 bases, and 10 bases lay between the germline ends. The CDR3 protein is CASSVVSGYSNQPQHF. Here the CDR3 DNA reads TGTGCCAGCAGCGTAGTGTCAGGATATAGCAATCAGCCCCAGCATTTT.

This clonotype occurred once. J is TRBJ2-5 and V is TRBV9; D not certain. The CDR3 runs to 13 residues. V lost 3 bases to trimming and J lost 0 bases, with 6 bases between them. Germline V gene data show CDR1 as SGDLS and CDR2 as YYNGEE. DNA for the CDR3: TGTGCCAGCAGCGCCCCGTACCAAGAGACCCAGTACTTC. Amino acid sequence: CASSAPYQETQYF.

The rearrangement uses TRBV9 and TRBJ2-2; no clear D gene. Trimming cost V 0 bases and J 3 bases, with 9 bases left between them. This CDR3 is 15 amino acids long. Germline CDR1 and CDR2: SGDLS and YYNGEE. In nucleotides, the CDR3 is TGTGCCAGCAGCGTAGATAGCCCCCACACCGGGGAGCTGTTTTTT. It translates to CASSVDSPHTGELFF.

The chain is built from TRBV6-1 and TRBJ2-7; the D gene is possibly TRBD1 (6 bases). Trimming stripped 7 bases from V and 3 bases from J, with 13 bases between. Looked up from germline, CDR1 is MNHNS and CDR2 is SASEGT. This CDR3 is built from 13 residues. The CDR3 region is CASNEGVGYEQYV. CDR3 in DNA: TGTGCCAGCAATGAGGGGGTGGGCTACGAGCAGTACGTC.

The V and J genes are TRBV28 and TRBJ1-1; no definite D call. This CDR3 contains 13 residues. With 5 bases removed from V and 3 bases from J, the gap between germline ends came to 10 bases. Germline V gene sequence: CDR1 MDHEN, CDR2 SYDVKM. The CDR3 region has the DNA TGTGCCAGCAGTCTTATCTCGCACACTGAAGCTTTCTTT. Its translation is CASSLISHTEAFF.

V gene TRBV27 combines with J gene TRBJ2-5, with D unclear. Trimming took 4 bases from V and 0 from J, leaving 6 bases between them. The CDR3 is 13 residues long. Germline lookup yields CDR1 MNHEY and CDR2 SMNVEV (reference sequence). This CDR3 is CASSSYYQETQYF. Here the CDR3 DNA reads TGTGCCAGCAGTTCATATTACCAAGAGACCCAGTACTTC.

The chain is built from TRBV13 and TRBJ1-3; the D gene is possibly TRBD1 (5 bases). Between the trimmed V and J ends, which lost 5 bases and 4 bases, there was a span of 15 bases. The CDR3 extends over 15 amino acids. Germline V gene data show CDR1 as PRHDT and CDR2 as FYEKMQ (reference sequence). The CDR3 coding sequence is TGTGCCAGCAGCCCCGGGAGGGGAGAAGGAAACACCATATATTTT. Encoded protein: CASSPGRGEGNTIYF.